These T cell receptor beta chains were read from a single sample in a study of blood T cell repertoires in COVID-19. Produced via immunoSEQ multiplex PCR; TCRdb's table is partial and in-frame only. The table shows approximately 260,000 clones, with 90% occurring only once. The sequenced material came from peripheral blood. These TCRs come from a woman in her thirties or forties with acute or convalescent COVID-19. The CDR3 runs from the conserved cysteine through the conserved F or W. A D gene is named only where the DNA matches it firmly. Only part of the rows carry a size: once, few, many, or a class if the clone is expanded.

clone_size: .; j_call: TRBJ1-6; d_call: TRBD1; v_call: TRBV5-8; cdr3_aa: CASSSTTGSLAPLHF; cdr3_nt: TGTGCCAGCAGCTCAACGACAGGGTCCCTAGCACCCCTCCACTTT
clone_size: .; j_call: TRBJ1-2; d_call: .; v_call: TRBV3-1/TRBV3-2; cdr3_aa: CASSQEAGGYGYTF; cdr3_nt: TGTGCCAGCAGCCAAGAGGCCGGGGGATATGGCTACACCTTC
clone_size: .; j_call: TRBJ1-1; d_call: TRBD1; v_call: TRBV2; cdr3_aa: CASMRGQGNTEAFF; cdr3_nt: TGTGCCAGCATGAGGGGACAGGGGAACACTGAAGCTTTCTTT
clone_size: .; j_call: TRBJ1-4; d_call: .; v_call: TRBV28; cdr3_aa: CASSLRHPGTHNEKLFF; cdr3_nt: TGTGCCAGCAGTTTACGGCACCCCGGGACACACAATGAAAAACTGTTTTTT
clone_size: .; j_call: TRBJ2-3; d_call: .; v_call: TRBV9; cdr3_aa: CASSVAGQFPSTDTQYF; cdr3_nt: TGTGCCAGCAGCGTAGCTGGACAGTTTCCTAGCACAGATACGCAGTATTTT
clone_size: once; j_call: TRBJ1-6; d_call: TRBD1; v_call: TRBV5-1; cdr3_aa: CASSFPTGENSPLHF; cdr3_nt: TGCGCCAGCAGCTTCCCGACAGGGGAAAATTCACCCCTCCACTTT
clone_size: .; j_call: TRBJ2-1; d_call: .; v_call: TRBV6-6; cdr3_aa: CASSHNLGQLGEQFF; cdr3_nt: TGTGCCAGCAGTCACAACCTTGGACAGTTGGGTGAGCAGTTCTTC
clone_size: .; j_call: TRBJ1-4; d_call: .; v_call: TRBV19; cdr3_aa: CASSIGVQRVEKLFF; cdr3_nt: TGTGCCAGTAGTATAGGTGTACAGAGAGTTGAAAAACTGTTTTTT
clone_size: .; j_call: TRBJ1-2; d_call: TRBD1; v_call: TRBV25-1; cdr3_aa: CASSERQGVYGYTF; cdr3_nt: TGTGCCAGCAGTGAAAGACAGGGGGTCTATGGCTACACCTTC
clone_size: few; j_call: TRBJ1-1; d_call: .; v_call: TRBV19; cdr3_aa: CASSTTGNTEAFF; cdr3_nt: TGTGCCAGTAGTACCACAGGGAACACTGAAGCTTTCTTT
clone_size: .; j_call: TRBJ1-6; d_call: .; v_call: TRBV9; cdr3_aa: CASSVDPGLNSPLHF; cdr3_nt: TGTGCCAGCAGCGTAGACCCGGGACTGAATTCACCCCTCCACTTT
clone_size: .; j_call: TRBJ1-2; d_call: .; v_call: TRBV27; cdr3_aa: CASSPVPNYGYTF; cdr3_nt: TGTGCCAGCAGTCCGGTTCCCAACTATGGCTACACCTTC
clone_size: .; j_call: TRBJ1-4; d_call: TRBD1; v_call: TRBV7-9; cdr3_aa: CASSFGQGAFLANEKLFF; cdr3_nt: TGTGCCAGCAGCTTTGGACAGGGGGCATTTCTTGCTAATGAAAAACTGTTTTTT
clone_size: .; j_call: TRBJ1-1; d_call: .; v_call: TRBV9; cdr3_aa: CASSVEGIRAEAFF; cdr3_nt: TGTGCCAGCAGCGTAGAGGGGATTCGGGCTGAAGCTTTCTTT
clone_size: .; j_call: TRBJ2-3; d_call: TRBD2; v_call: TRBV11-2; cdr3_aa: CASSQASGDPWGADTQYF; cdr3_nt: TGTGCCAGCAGCCAAGCTAGCGGGGACCCTTGGGGCGCAGATACGCAGTATTTT
clone_size: once; j_call: TRBJ2-5; d_call: TRBD2; v_call: TRBV19; cdr3_aa: CASGLAGGTLETQYF; cdr3_nt: TGTGCCAGTGGACTAGCGGGGGGGACTTTAGAGACCCAGTACTTC
clone_size: .; j_call: TRBJ2-5; d_call: TRBD1; v_call: TRBV5-1; cdr3_aa: CASSLGTGGERETQYF; cdr3_nt: TGCGCCAGCAGCTTAGGGACAGGGGGCGAGAGAGAGACCCAGTACTTC
clone_size: .; j_call: TRBJ1-1; d_call: .; v_call: TRBV6-4; cdr3_aa: CASSENSWETEAFF; cdr3_nt: TGTGCCAGCAGTGAAAACAGTTGGGAGACTGAAGCTTTCTTT
clone_size: .; j_call: TRBJ1-2; d_call: .; v_call: TRBV12-3/TRBV12-4; cdr3_aa: CASSLGGFYGYTF; cdr3_nt: TGTGCCAGCAGTTTAGGAGGGTTCTACGGCTACACCTTC
clone_size: .; j_call: TRBJ1-4; d_call: .; v_call: TRBV24-1; cdr3_aa: CATSDVAVEKLFF; cdr3_nt: TGTGCCACCAGTGATGTGGCGGTTGAAAAACTGTTTTTT
clone_size: .; j_call: TRBJ1-3; d_call: .; v_call: TRBV12-5; cdr3_aa: CASGLPRQSSGNTIYF; cdr3_nt: TGTGCTAGTGGTTTGCCCCGACAGAGCTCTGGAAACACCATATATTTT
clone_size: .; j_call: TRBJ1-5; d_call: .; v_call: TRBV11-2; cdr3_aa: CASSLFSDQPQHF; cdr3_nt: TGTGCCAGCAGCTTATTCTCAGATCAGCCCCAGCATTTT
clone_size: .; j_call: TRBJ1-2; d_call: .; v_call: TRBV14; cdr3_aa: CASSREYREGIFYGYTF; cdr3_nt: TGTGCCAGCAGCCGAGAATACAGGGAGGGAATATTCTATGGCTACACCTTC
clone_size: .; j_call: TRBJ2-5; d_call: TRBD2; v_call: TRBV4-1; cdr3_aa: CASSQSSGGAWETQYF; cdr3_nt: TGCGCCAGCAGCCAATCTAGCGGGGGGGCCTGGGAGACCCAGTACTTC
clone_size: .; j_call: TRBJ1-2; d_call: TRBD1; v_call: TRBV4-2; cdr3_aa: CASSQTTGQGYYGYTF; cdr3_nt: TGTGCCAGCAGCCAAACCACTGGACAGGGCTACTATGGCTACACCTTC
clone_size: .; j_call: TRBJ1-5; d_call: .; v_call: TRBV6-1; cdr3_aa: CASSEEIGAPYQPQHF; cdr3_nt: TGTGCCAGCAGTGAAGAAATAGGGGCCCCGTACCAGCCCCAGCATTTT
clone_size: .; j_call: TRBJ2-2; d_call: TRBD2; v_call: TRBV5-4; cdr3_aa: CASNPGGASGGPNGELFF; cdr3_nt: TGTGCCAGCAACCCAGGGGGTGCTAGCGGGGGCCCGAACGGGGAGCTGTTTTTT
clone_size: .; j_call: TRBJ2-3; d_call: .; v_call: TRBV2; cdr3_aa: CASSEGDFGATDTQYF; cdr3_nt: TGTGCCAGCAGTGAAGGTGATTTTGGGGCCACAGATACGCAGTATTTT
clone_size: .; j_call: TRBJ1-2; d_call: TRBD1; v_call: TRBV6-6; cdr3_aa: CASSPDRGEIYGYTF; cdr3_nt: TGTGCCAGCAGCCCCGACAGGGGGGAAATCTATGGCTACACCTTC
clone_size: .; j_call: TRBJ1-5; d_call: .; v_call: TRBV19; cdr3_aa: CASSILLRDTQPQHF; cdr3_nt: TGTGCCAGTAGTATACTGTTAAGGGACACCCAGCCCCAGCATTTT
clone_size: .; j_call: TRBJ1-2; d_call: TRBD1; v_call: TRBV14; cdr3_aa: CASSQTGQGDGYTF; cdr3_nt: TGTGCCAGCAGCCAGACGGGACAGGGGGACGGCTACACCTTC
clone_size: .; j_call: TRBJ1-1; d_call: TRBD1; v_call: TRBV6-5; cdr3_aa: CASSYGTGGNTEAFF; cdr3_nt: TGTGCCAGCAGTTACGGTACAGGGGGCAACACTGAAGCTTTCTTT
clone_size: .; j_call: TRBJ1-1; d_call: TRBD1; v_call: TRBV15; cdr3_aa: CATSLSGQEAFF; cdr3_nt: TGTGCCACCAGCCTTTCGGGACAGGAAGCTTTCTTT
clone_size: .; j_call: TRBJ1-5; d_call: TRBD1; v_call: TRBV30; cdr3_aa: CAWSGDSQNQPQHF; cdr3_nt: TGTGCCTGGAGTGGGGACAGCCAAAATCAGCCCCAGCATTTT
clone_size: .; j_call: TRBJ1-1; d_call: .; v_call: TRBV6-1; cdr3_aa: CASSEYGRAEAFF; cdr3_nt: TGTGCCAGCAGTGAATATGGCAGGGCGGAAGCTTTCTTT
clone_size: .; j_call: TRBJ2-5; d_call: TRBD2; v_call: TRBV11-2; cdr3_aa: CASSSWTSGGETQYF; cdr3_nt: TGTGCCAGCAGCTCCTGGACTAGCGGGGGTGAGACCCAGTACTTC
clone_size: .; j_call: TRBJ1-2; d_call: TRBD1; v_call: TRBV10-2; cdr3_aa: CASRQDRGRGYTF; cdr3_nt: TGCGCCAGCAGGCAGGACAGGGGGCGAGGCTACACCTTC
clone_size: .; j_call: TRBJ1-1; d_call: TRBD1; v_call: TRBV6-1; cdr3_aa: CASSEQGARTEAFF; cdr3_nt: TGTGCCAGCAGTGAACAGGGGGCGCGCACTGAAGCTTTCTTT
clone_size: .; j_call: TRBJ1-1; d_call: TRBD1; v_call: TRBV3-1/TRBV3-2; cdr3_aa: CASSAQGAREAFF; cdr3_nt: TGTGCCAGCAGTGCACAGGGGGCAAGGGAAGCTTTCTTT
clone_size: .; j_call: TRBJ2-2; d_call: TRBD1; v_call: TRBV10-2; cdr3_aa: CASSDRDRTNTGELFF; cdr3_nt: TGCGCCAGCAGTGACCGGGACAGGACGAACACCGGGGAGCTGTTTTTT
clone_size: .; j_call: TRBJ2-3; d_call: TRBD1; v_call: TRBV7-8; cdr3_aa: CASSLVGGADTQYF; cdr3_nt: TGTGCCAGCAGCTTAGTAGGGGGCGCAGATACGCAGTATTTT
clone_size: .; j_call: TRBJ2-3; d_call: .; v_call: TRBV9; cdr3_aa: CASSASRLDSQYF; cdr3_nt: TGTGCCAGCAGCGCAAGCAGGTTAGACAGCCAGTATTTT
clone_size: .; j_call: TRBJ2-5; d_call: .; v_call: TRBV19; cdr3_aa: CASIDGAGGQETQYF; cdr3_nt: TGTGCCAGTATTGATGGGGCAGGGGGGCAAGAGACCCAGTACTTC
clone_size: .; j_call: TRBJ1-2; d_call: .; v_call: TRBV7-6; cdr3_aa: CASSLDGNYGYTF; cdr3_nt: TGTGCCAGCAGCTTAGACGGGAACTATGGCTACACCTTC
clone_size: .; j_call: TRBJ1-1; d_call: .; v_call: TRBV29-1; cdr3_aa: CSNKRGNTEAFF; cdr3_nt: TGCAGCAATAAACGGGGAAACACTGAAGCTTTCTTT
clone_size: .; j_call: TRBJ1-1; d_call: .; v_call: TRBV4-2; cdr3_aa: CASSPSRGAEAFF; cdr3_nt: TGTGCCAGCAGCCCCAGCCGGGGAGCTGAAGCTTTCTTT